These 10 T cell receptor beta chains originate from one sample sequenced in a study of cytomegalovirus exposure and HLA in healthy donors. Vbeta (60) and Jbeta (13) primers were used in the PCR. The table came from immunoSEQ multiplex PCR; TCRdb's copy has only in-frame clones and leaves some out. The repertoire holds roughly 120,000 clones, 65% to 80% seen once, with about 2.8% in the top ten. The sequencing input was PBMCs. Receptors originate from a woman in her thirties or forties in good health and CMV-seropositive.

The rearrangement links TRBV4-3 to TRBJ2-5; D unresolved. This CDR3 has 13 residues. CDR1 and CDR2 from the germline V gene are LGHNA and YSLEER. V was shortened by 0 bases and J by 2 bases, with 4 bases between the two germline ends. The CDR3 nucleotides read TGCGCCAGCAGCCAAGATCTTCAAGAGACCCAGTACTTC. Translating gives CASSQDLQETQYF.

This sequence joins TRBV2 and TRBJ2-1; TRBD1 matches at 9 bases. Germline-derived CDR1 and CDR2 are SNHLY and FYNNEI. V was clipped by 6 bases and J by 1 base; unmatched bases: 4. CDR3 length: 15 residues. CDR3: CASSGTGFSYNEQFF. The CDR3 region has the DNA TGTGCCAGCAGCGGGACAGGGTTTTCCTACAATGAGCAGTTCTTC.

CDR3 in amino acids: CASSKGQKFTLQYF. The CDR3 DNA reads TGTGCCAGCAGCAAGGGACAGAAGTTTACGTTGCAGTACTTC. This chain links TRBV5-8 with TRBJ2-7; 7 bases agree with TRBD1. The CDR3 length is 14 residues. With V trimmed by 4 bases and J by 9 bases, 13 bases remained unmatched. CDR1 and CDR2 (germline): SGHTS, YDEGEE. Full variable domain (missing parts from reference TRBV5-8 and TRBJ2-7): EAGVTQSPTHLIKTRGQQATLRCSPISGHTSVYWYQQALGLGLQFLLWYDEGEERNRGNFPPRFSGRQFPNYSSELNVNALELEDSALYLCASSKGQKFTLQYFGPGTRLTVT.

The chain carries TRBV7-3 and TRBJ2-2; 7 positions agree with TRBD1. Germline trimming cut 5 bases from V and 1 base from J; bases unmatched to any gene: 1. The CDR3 runs 14 residues. Germline-derived CDR1 and CDR2 are SGHTA and FQGTGA. The CDR3 sequence: CASSRQGNTGELFF. CDR3 nucleotides: TGTGCCAGCAGCCGACAGGGGAACACCGGGGAGCTGTTTTTT.

V usage is TRBV29-1 and J usage is TRBJ2-7; unclear D gene. The CDR3 has 10 amino acids. In germline, CDR1 is SQVTM, CDR2 ANQGSEA. V lost 5 bases to trimming and J lost 4 bases, with 6 bases between them. CDR3 sequence (DNA): TGCAGCGTTCAGGATTACGAGCAGTACTTC. Encoded protein: CSVQDYEQYF.

The gene calls are TRBV4-1 and TRBJ1-1; D is possibly TRBD1 (5 bases). This CDR3 contains 18 residues. With 0 bases removed from V and 4 bases from J, the gap between germline ends came to 21 bases. The germline CDR1 and CDR2 sequences are MGHRA and YSYEKL. The CDR3 loop reads CASSQDLWQGYIGTEAFF. The CDR3 DNA is TGCGCCAGCAGCCAAGATCTTTGGCAGGGCTATATAGGCACTGAAGCTTTCTTT.

The chain carries TRBV13 and TRBJ2-7, with TRBD2 as a possible D gene (6 bases). The CDR3 runs to 14 residues. Germline V gene data show CDR1 as PRHDT and CDR2 as FYEKMQ (reference sequence). V was cut by 8 bases and J by 2 bases, with 16 bases left in between. Here the CDR3 reads CASSLGSGTYEQYF. The CDR3 DNA reads as TGTGCCAGCTCCCTAGGTAGCGGCACCTACGAGCAGTACTTC.

Only one count was recorded for this clone. The rearrangement links TRBV27 to TRBJ2-5; TRBD2 matches 12 bases. V lost 5 bases to trimming and J lost 5 bases; unmatched junction nucleotides: 9. CDR3 length equals 16 residues. CDR1 MNHEY and CDR2 SMNVEV come from the germline V gene (reference sequence). CDR3 protein: CASSPLLAGGAETQYF. DNA for the CDR3: TGTGCCAGCAGTCCCTTACTAGCGGGAGGTGCGGAGACCCAGTACTTC.

This rearrangement joins TRBV30 to TRBJ2-2; TRBD1 agrees at 9 bases. This CDR3 is built from 15 residues. The trim removed 4 bases at V and 6 bases at J, leaving 9 bases unmatched. Germline V CDR1 and CDR2: GTSNPN, SVGIG (reference sequence). The CDR3 reads CAWTPRTGVAGELFF. CDR3 nucleotide sequence: TGTGCCTGGACTCCCAGGACAGGGGTTGCCGGGGAGCTGTTTTTT.

V usage is TRBV5-1 and J usage is TRBJ2-7; D is uncertain. Germline-derived CDR1 and CDR2 are SGHRS and YFSETQ. The germline V and J ends were trimmed by 4 bases and 3 bases, with 5 bases remaining between them. The CDR3 has 11 residues. The chain's CDR3 is CASSLDYEQYF. CDR3 DNA: TGCGCCAGCAGCCTAGACTACGAGCAGTACTTC.